This entry features one T cell receptor beta chain sequence. Up to 2 weeks before entering the study, exposed participants had met a COVID-19 case. Authors' analysis steps: Amplification with reference gene primers provided the estimates of nucleated cell counts. The repertoire was sequenced with immunoSEQ multiplex PCR; TCRdb's copy has only in-frame clones and lacks some. The DNA was the basis for D and trimming; V, J and clone size are from that table. The sample records 150,000 to 200,000 clones, about 83% being singletons. The sample belongs to a study of blood T cell repertoires in COVID-19. At the level of the study: Sites across the United States, Italy and Spain contributed samples from acute and convalescent COVID-19. T cells, B-cell-depleted T cells, or PBMCs provided the cDNA or gDNA that served as material.

This sequence originates from a woman aged 25 to 39 who had been exposed to COVID-19. Sequencing was performed on PBMCs or T cells enriched from blood (not recorded which).

CDR3 sequence (DNA): TGTGCCTGGAACTGGGGAGGGGAGACCCAGTACTTC. Protein: CAWNWGGETQYF. The V call is TRBV30, the J call TRBJ2-5, with TRBD2 identical over 7 bases. V shed 4 bases and J 5 bases; nucleotides not matched to a gene: 4. This CDR3 comprises 12 residues. The germline V gene has CDR1 GTSNPN and CDR2 SVGIG (reference sequence).